The present entry profiles one T cell receptor (beta chain) with its context. Its antigen is not yet known. No clone much larger than this one lies a single base away; base qualities are absent. The CDR3 holds 15 amino acids from the cysteine to the phenylalanine. Of the read, only the CDR3 DNA is kept; its 45 bases are in frame from base 1. Ends trimmed: V by 0 bases, J by 6 bases; bases unmatched to a gene: 8. In the germline V gene, CDR1 corresponds to SGHRS and CDR2 to YFSETQ. These data come from a study of OX40 agonist ivuxolimab in advanced cancers. General notes on the study: Ivuxolimab was an agonistic, fully human IgG2 monoclonal antibody directed against OX40 (CD134), a costimulatory receptor. The dose-escalation cohort was 82.7% male with a mean age of around 64 years, ranging from roughly 20 to 80. Intravenous ivuxolimab was administered to patients every 2 weeks at six dose levels: 0.01, 0.1, 0.3, 1.5, 3 and 10 mg/kg. The monotherapy dose-escalation portion (N ≈ 50 patients) of the phase I ivuxolimab trial is reported in the paper. Peripheral TCRbeta sequencing aimed to test whether ivuxolimab altered TCR sequence diversity and caused clonal T-cell expansion. Among the approximately 50 dose-escalation patients, 19 had hepatocellular carcinoma, 15 or so melanoma, 9 renal cell carcinoma and 9 head and neck cancer. Partial responses occurred in three dose-escalation patients, of whom one had hepatocellular carcinoma and two had cutaneous melanoma. Patients were allowed to have had prior anti-PD-1, anti-PD-L1 or anti-CTLA-4 therapy, and approximately 40% of the dose-escalation patients had previously received checkpoint inhibitors.

The trial excluded patients who had a history of autoimmune disease or were on systemic immunosuppression. Peripheral blood for TCR sequencing was collected from all dose cohorts at baseline, on cycle 4 day 1, and on cycle 7 day 1. The samples were drawn from a first-in-human, open-label, multicenter phase I dose-escalation trial of ivuxolimab. The trial enrolled adults with locally advanced or metastatic head and neck squamous cell, hepatocellular, melanoma or renal cell carcinoma. Before TCR sequencing, CD4+ and CD8+ T cells were separately sorted from peripheral blood. Findings and caveats that apply to the study as a whole: The antigen specificity of the clonally expanded peripheral T cells was not determined. Partial responders in the 0.1-3.0 mg/kg groups had among the lowest normalized peripheral clonal expansion, especially among CD8+ T cells. Low levels of normalized T-cell clonal expansion were also shown by some nonresponding patients. Clonal expansion of both CD4+ and CD8+ blood T cells was observed from baseline to week 6 at doses 0.1 to 3.0 mg/kg. After ivuxolimab, CD8+ T cells had more expanded clones than CD4+ T cells on average.

Genomic DNA was extracted from sorted cells for sequencing of the TCRbeta CDR3 region. The immunoSEQ Assay was used for sequencing of TCRbeta CDR3 regions. This immuneACCESS table, as held by TCRdb, lists in-frame sequences with V and J called but not all clones. Of the missing ones, under half trace to an unresolved V gene in checked studies; the others have no known cause. The sample table holds 25,000 to 30,000 clones, of which roughly 90% were seen once. In total, the top ten clones hold 13% to 15% of the sample. The sample here was CD4+ or CD8+ T cells sorted from blood, taken in a trial of the OX40 agonist ivuxolimab. This TCR derives from an adult with an advanced solid tumor such as melanoma, head and neck, liver or kidney cancer. This sequence uses TRBV5-1 and TRBJ2-7, with 8 junctional bases fitting TRBD2. The DNA reads TGCGCCAGCAGCTTGGATGGCGGGAGGTTAGCCGAGCAGTACTTC. This gives the protein CASSLDGGRLAEQYF.